These 19 T cell receptor beta chains were sequenced from one sample in a study of blood T cell repertoires in COVID-19. Some clones are missing from TCRdb's copy, which holds only in-frame ones; the method was immunoSEQ multiplex PCR. The sample lists roughly 120,000 clones, 90% occurring once. Source material: peripheral blood. The receptors originated from a man over 45 with active COVID-19.

The chain couples TRBV30 to TRBJ2-1; possible D gene TRBD1, 5 bases. V was trimmed by 2 bases and J by 3 bases, leaving 8 bases between them. This CDR3 is built from 13 residues. Germline CDR1 and CDR2: GTSNPN and SVGIG (reference sequence). The DNA for the CDR3 is TGTGCCTGGAGTACCCAGGGCTACAATGAGCAGTTCTTC. It translates to CAWSTQGYNEQFF.

This sequence joins TRBV5-1 and TRBJ2-3, with D possibly TRBD1 on 5 matching bases. The CDR3 contains 16 residues. The germline V gene has CDR1 SGHRS and CDR2 YFSETQ. V was clipped by 4 bases and J by 2 bases, with 17 bases between them. The CDR3 nucleotides read TGCGCCAGCAGCCCTTCGACAGTATACTCCACAGATACGCAGTATTTT. It codes for CASSPSTVYSTDTQYF.

The chain employs TRBV7-9 and TRBJ1-2, with TRBD1 matching 9 bases. The length of the CDR3 is 15 residues. With V trimmed by 5 bases and J by 1 base, 5 bases remained unmatched. CDR1 and CDR2 from the germline V gene are SEHNR and FQNEAQ (reference sequence). CDR3 coding DNA: TGTGCCAGCAGCCTGGGACAGGGATTTAACTATGGCTACACCTTC. It specifies CASSLGQGFNYGYTF. The full variable domain, completed using reference TRBV7-9 and TRBJ1-2, is DTGVSQNPRHKITKRGQNVTFRCDPISEHNRLYWYRQTLGQGPEFLTYFQNEAQLEKSRLLSDRFSAERPKGSFSTLEIQRTEQGDSAMYLCASSLGQGFNYGYTFGSGTRLTVV.

The chain recombines TRBV6-5 with TRBJ1-1; 8 positions match TRBD1. This CDR3 has 15 residues. Germline CDR1 is MNHEY and CDR2 is SVGAGI. The trim removed 5 bases at V and 3 bases at J, leaving 8 bases unmatched. The CDR3 reads CASSPHGRGHTEAFF. As DNA, the CDR3 is TGTGCCAGCAGTCCCCACGGCAGGGGGCACACTGAAGCTTTCTTT.

V gene TRBV21-1 combines with J gene TRBJ2-5; TRBD1, as called in the table, went unchecked against the DNA. TRBV21-1 is a pseudogene. The CDR3 has 17 amino acids. The CDR3 here is CASSKERQGGFQETQYF. The CDR3 bases are TGTGCCAGCAGCAAAGAACGACAGGGGGGTTTCCAAGAGACCCAGTACTTC.

As DNA, the CDR3 is TGTGCCAGCAGCGTTGATAGCGGAAGAAGCACAGATACGCAGTATTTT. Translating it yields CASSVDSGRSTDTQYF. The chain combines TRBV9 with TRBJ2-3; D is possibly TRBD2 (6 bases). The germline V gene encodes CDR1 SGDLS and CDR2 YYNGEE. This CDR3 region has 16 residues. With 2 bases removed from V and 0 bases from J, the gap between germline ends came to 13 bases. Full variable domain (rest looked up from reference TRBV9 and TRBJ2-3): DSGVTQTPKHLITATGQRVTLRCSPRSGDLSVYWYQQSLDQGLQFLIQYYNGEERAKGNILERFSAQQFPDLHSELNLSSLELGDSALYFCASSVDSGRSTDTQYFGPGTRLTVL.

The rearrangement links TRBV2 to TRBJ2-5; 7 bases agree with TRBD1. V gave up 2 bases and J gave up 5 bases; unmatched junction bases: 8. Germline V gene data show CDR1 as SNHLY and CDR2 as FYNNEI. CDR3 length: 15 amino acids. The CDR3 nucleotides are TGTGCCAGCAGTGAACACAGGGCCAGGGGGGAGACCCAGTACTTC. Its protein product is CASSEHRARGETQYF.

This clone showed up just once. V is TRBV18 and J is TRBJ1-5, with D perhaps matching TRBD1 (6 bases). Germline V CDR1 and CDR2: KGHSH, LQKENI. The CDR3 consists of 14 residues. V was cut by 2 bases and J by 6 bases, with 11 bases left in between. CDR3 nucleotide sequence: TGTGCCAGCTCACCAGGGGGCCAGGGTCAGCCCCAGCATTTT. It translates to CASSPGGQGQPQHF.

The CDR3 region has the DNA TGTGCCAGCAGCTTAGCAGAGCGATCACCCCTCCACTTT. Protein: CASSLAERSPLHF. The rearrangement links TRBV7-9 to TRBJ1-6; no definite D call. The CDR3 covers 13 residues. Looked up from germline, CDR1 is SEHNR and CDR2 is FQNEAQ (reference sequence). V lost 0 bases and J 10 bases, leaving 7 bases between the germline ends.

This chain connects TRBV15 to TRBJ2-1; no clear D. This CDR3 is built from 15 residues. Trimming cost V 0 bases and J 2 bases, with 8 bases left between them. From germline, CDR1 is LNHNV and CDR2 YYDKDF (reference sequence). DNA of the CDR3: TGTGCCACCAGCAGAGACAGGCAAACCTACAATGAGCAGTTCTTC. Amino acid sequence: CATSRDRQTYNEQFF.

The J gene is TRBJ2-7, the V gene TRBV5-6, with 10 positions matching TRBD1. The germline V gene has CDR1 SGHDT and CDR2 YYEEEE. The CDR3 length is 18 residues. J lost 1 base, V lost 0 bases, and 10 bases had no gene match. In DNA, the CDR3 is TGTGCCAGCAGCTTGGAAGGACAGGGGGTACCCCATTCCTACGAGCAGTACGTC. Translation: CASSLEGQGVPHSYEQYV.

The rearrangement uses TRBV29-1 and TRBJ2-7; TRBD1 matches 10 bases. Germline CDR1 is SQVTM and CDR2 is ANQGSEA. V gave up 7 bases and J gave up 3 bases; unmatched junction bases: 6. The CDR3 has 13 amino acids. The CDR3, as DNA: TGCAGCGGTTCGACAGGGGGCGGCTACGAGCAGTACTTC. It translates to CSGSTGGGYEQYF.

The chain is built from TRBV7-9 and TRBJ2-3, with 10 nucleotides matching TRBD2. Germline V gene lookup returns CDR1 SEHNR and CDR2 FQNEAQ (reference sequence). The length of the CDR3 is 17 residues. V shed 5 bases, J shed 0 bases, and the junction held 8 bases outside the gene matches. CDR3 sequence reads: CASSPLAGVTSTDTQYF. For the CDR3, the DNA is TGTGCCAGCAGCCCCCTAGCGGGGGTTACTAGCACAGATACGCAGTATTTT.

This chain joins TRBV19 and TRBJ1-4, with 7 nucleotides matching TRBD1. Per the germline V gene, CDR1 is LNHDA and CDR2 is SQIVND (reference sequence). The CDR3 extends over 15 amino acids. J was trimmed by 5 bases and V by 6 bases; bases with no gene match: 9. CDR3 bases: TGTGCCAGTAGGGGCAATCCGGGACAGAATGAAAAACTGTTTTTT. Protein sequence: CASRGNPGQNEKLFF. Filled out from reference TRBV19 and TRBJ1-4, the complete variable domain reads DGGITQSPKYLFRKEGQNVTLSCEQNLNHDAMYWYRQDPGQGLRLIYYSQIVNDFQKGDIAEGYSVSREKKESFPLTVTSAQKNPTAFYLCASRGNPGQNEKLFFGSGTQLSVL.

The chain has TRBV19 and TRBJ1-6; D might be TRBD1 (5 bases). The V end lost 7 bases, the J end lost 3 bases, and 16 bases lay between the germline ends. Germline V gene sequence: CDR1 LNHDA, CDR2 SQIVND (reference sequence). The CDR3 loop spans 16 amino acids. CDR3 protein: CASTSVGAVYNSPLHF. Here the CDR3 DNA reads TGTGCCAGTACCTCGGTAGGGGCCGTCTATAATTCACCCCTCCACTTT.

This rearrangement joins TRBV15 to TRBJ2-5; tentatively, D is TRBD2 (5 bases). The V and J ends lost 4 bases and 3 bases respectively, with 12 bases between them. CDR1 is LNHNV and CDR2 is YYDKDF in the germline V gene (reference sequence). CDR3 size: 14 residues. The CDR3 DNA sequence: TGTGCCACCAGCATCTCGCGGGCAAAAGAGACCCAGTACTTC. The encoded protein is CATSISRAKETQYF.

This chain connects TRBV7-3 to TRBJ2-5; the D gene is possibly TRBD1 (5 bases). Trimming shortened V by 2 bases and J by 4 bases, and 14 bases separated the two germline ends. Germline values: CDR1 SGHTA, CDR2 FQGTGA. This CDR3 has 15 residues. CDR3 nucleotides: TGTGCCAGCAGCTTAGCAGGGTTGTTGGGAGAGACCCAGTACTTC. It is translated as CASSLAGLLGETQYF.

The chain joins TRBV18 to TRBJ2-7; the match to TRBD2 covers 11 bases. Trimming at V came to 2 bases and at J to 6 bases, leaving 15 bases not matched to a gene. This CDR3 has 18 amino acids. Germline values: CDR1 KGHSH, CDR2 LQKENI. CDR3 amino acids: CASSPEPPLAGGKGEQYV. The CDR3 nucleotides read TGTGCCAGCTCACCAGAACCCCCCCTAGCGGGAGGCAAGGGCGAGCAGTACGTC.

This clone is a singleton in its sample. The rearrangement links TRBV15 to TRBJ2-2, with 7 bases that match TRBD1. CDR1 and CDR2 (germline): LNHNV, YYDKDF (reference sequence). The CDR3 is made up of 15 amino acids. The ends lost 3 bases at V and 1 base at J; junction bases unmatched: 2. CDR3 in DNA: TGTGCCACCAGCAGTAACAGGGGGAACACCGGGGAGCTGTTTTTT. Translated, it gives CATSSNRGNTGELFF.